A single sample is the source of the 21 T cell receptor beta chains below, sequenced in a study of blood T cells in healthy people across ages. The authors ran a second PCR of 7 to 11 cycles using a sample-barcoded 5' primer and a J-beta primer mix. TCRdb reprocessed the 5' RACE reads via MiXCR and lists one record per CDR3 protein. The sample consists of around 850,000 distinct CDR3 sequences, under 40% of them appearing once. Source material: blood. These receptors were taken from a man aged 18 to 29 in good health.

The V call is TRBV5-4, the J call TRBJ1-2; 7 bases align to TRBD1. With V trimmed by 5 bases and J by 1 base, 11 bases remained unmatched. CDR1 SGHNT and CDR2 YYREEE come from the germline V gene (reference sequence). The CDR3 has 16 residues. The CDR3 bases are TGTGCCAGCAGACCAACCGGGACAGCGCTTAACTATGGCTACACCTTC. Translation: CASRPTGTALNYGYTF.

The genes are TRBV7-2 and TRBJ2-7, with D hard to call. Matching the DNA end better, TRBJ2-5 makes the J call doubtful. CDR1 SGHTA and CDR2 FQGNSA come from the germline V gene. The CDR3 contains 11 residues. The CDR3: CASSQHETQYF. CDR3 DNA: TGTGCCAGCAGCCAGCATGAGACCCAGTACTTC.

In regard to this clonotype: A much larger clone differs from this one at a single base, so this may be a read error. The chain carries TRBV4-1 and TRBJ1-6; 8 bases fit TRBD1. Germline CDR1 reads MGHRA; CDR2 reads YSYEKL. The CDR3 length is 15 residues. V lost 4 bases, J lost 7 bases, and 6 bases stayed unmatched. CDR3 coding DNA: TGCGCCAGCAGCCCGCGGACAGGGAAGAATTCACCCCTCCACTTT. Residues: CASSPRTGKNSPLHF.

This sequence joins TRBV20-1 and TRBJ2-3; TRBD2 might be the D (7 bases). The CDR3 sequence is 14 residues long. The germline gives CDR1 DFQATT, CDR2 SNEGSKA (reference sequence). V was pared by 6 bases and J by 5 bases, with 18 bases between. CDR3 residues: CSAQRGHEGDTQYF. The CDR3 coding sequence is TGCAGTGCCCAGCGGGGACACGAGGGAGATACGCAGTATTTT.

This chain joins TRBV19 and TRBJ2-1; D uncertain. Germline V gene data show CDR1 as LNHDA and CDR2 as SQIVND (reference sequence). The CDR3 is 15 residues long. The V end was cut by 5 bases, the J end by 0 bases, with 11 bases between. The CDR3 nucleotides read TGTGCCAGTAGTCTGAGCGCAGCCTCCTACAATGAGCAGTTCTTC. This translates into CASSLSAASYNEQFF.

The chain links TRBV4-1 to TRBJ2-1; TRBD2 matches 14 bases. The end of the DNA is better explained by TRBJ2-7, so the J call may be wrong. CDR3 length: 18 amino acids. Germline V CDR1 and CDR2: MGHRA, YSYEKL. CDR3 loop: CASSREPGLAGEDNEQYF. CDR3 coding DNA: TGCGCCAGCAGCCGAGAACCGGGACTAGCGGGGGAAGACAATGAGCAGTACTTC.

This clonotype was detected a few times. V is TRBV29-1 and J is TRBJ2-5, with 10 bases identical to TRBD1. After removal of 5 bases from V and 9 bases from J, the junction contained 12 bases not matched to a gene. This CDR3 region has 14 residues. Germline CDR1 reads SQVTM; CDR2 reads ANQGSEA. The CDR3 spells CSVSPDRGLGSQYF. The DNA of the CDR3 is TGCAGCGTTTCTCCAGACAGGGGGCTGGGGTCCCAGTACTTC.

The V gene is TRBV4-1, the J gene TRBJ2-3; D is possibly TRBD1 or TRBD2 (6 bases each). Trimming removed 0 bases from V and 0 bases from J, with 22 bases in between. CDR1 is MGHRA, CDR2 YSYEKL, per germline. The CDR3 totals 20 residues. CDR3 DNA: TGCGCCAGCAGCCAAGATTCCTCATCCGGGGGCCCTACTAGCACAGATACGCAGTATTTT. Translated: CASSQDSSSGGPTSTDTQYF.

The V call is TRBV6-2 or TRBV6-3, the J call TRBJ2-4; the match to TRBD2 covers 8 bases. J lost 15 bases, V lost 6 bases, and 22 bases had no gene match. Looked up from germline, CDR1 is MNHEY and CDR2 is SVGEGT. The CDR3 is 16 amino acids. CDR3 amino acids: CASRPTSGGPGETRYF. CDR3 coding DNA: TGTGCCAGCAGACCTACTTCGGGGGGGCCGGGAGAGACCCGGTACTTC.

As regards this clonotype: A read error may explain this, as a much larger clone is one base away. CDR3 region: CASGGELSDIQYF. CDR3 in DNA: TGTGCTAGTGGGGGGGAGCTTTCGGACATTCAGTACTTC. This chain connects TRBV12-5 to TRBJ2-4, with D perhaps assigned TRBD1 or TRBD2 (5 bases each). Trimming cost V 6 bases and J 8 bases, with 14 bases left between them. From germline, CDR1 is LGHNT and CDR2 FRNRAP. The CDR3 has 13 residues.

V is TRBV4-3 and J is TRBJ1-4; perhaps TRBD1 as D (5 bases). CDR1 and CDR2 from the germline V gene are LGHNA and YSLEER. The V end lost 2 bases, the J end lost 2 bases, and 6 bases lay between the germline ends. The CDR3 covers 14 residues. The DNA of the CDR3 is TGCGCCAGCAGCCAAAGACAGACTAATGAAAAACTGTTTTTT. Its translation is CASSQRQTNEKLFF.

The genes are TRBV20-1 and TRBJ1-5; D is unclear. Germline loops: CDR1 DFQATT, CDR2 SNEGSKA (reference sequence). V was shortened by 1 base and J by 3 bases, with 10 bases between the two germline ends. The CDR3 has 14 amino acids. In nucleotides, the CDR3 is TGCAGTGCTAGAGCGGTAGGGATCAATCAGCCCCAGCATTTT. Encoded protein: CSARAVGINQPQHF.

The rearrangement joins TRBV5-1 to TRBJ2-5; tentative D call: TRBD2 (6 bases). CDR1 SGHRS and CDR2 YFSETQ come from the germline V gene. The CDR3 runs 15 residues. The V gene lost 3 bases and the J gene lost 5 bases, with 17 bases spanning the gap. The CDR3 nucleotides are TGCGCCAGCAGCTCCCTTCGGCGGGATCGGGAGACCCAGTACTTC. This encodes CASSSLRRDRETQYF.

This clonotype turned up a few times. This sequence joins TRBV20-1 and TRBJ1-2, with D possibly matching TRBD1 (6 bases). Trimming shortened V by 5 bases and J by 5 bases, and 12 bases separated the two germline ends. The CDR3 is 12 amino acids. Germline lookup yields CDR1 DFQATT and CDR2 SNEGSKA (reference sequence). The CDR3: CSAETGSYGYTF. CDR3 coding DNA: TGCAGTGCTGAGACAGGCTCGTATGGCTACACCTTC.

Comment on this clonotype: With a much larger clone just one base away, this may be a read error. The chain uses TRBV7-2 and TRBJ2-1; TRBD2 is a possible D gene (6 bases). CDR1 and CDR2 from the germline V gene are SGHTA and FQGNSA. V was clipped by 6 bases and J by 13 bases, with 19 bases between them. The CDR3 consists of 13 residues. This CDR3 reads CASSSTRGETQFF. CDR3 sequence (DNA): TGTGCCAGCAGTTCGACTAGAGGGGAGACCCAGTTCTTC.

Comment on this clonotype: The junction differs from germline at one of its ends, possibly a read error. The chain's CDR3 is CVSSVDRSYEQYF. Written as DNA, the CDR3 is TGTGTCAGCAGTGTAGACCGTTCCTACGAGCAGTACTTC. The chain employs TRBV12-3 or TRBV12-4 and TRBJ2-7; no definite D call. This CDR3 is built from 13 residues.

This clonotype was counted a few times. The chain joins TRBV10-3 to TRBJ2-1, with D hard to call. This CDR3 is 14 amino acids long. Germline values: CDR1 ENHRY, CDR2 SYGVKD. V was cut by 0 bases and J by 9 bases, with 12 bases left in between. The CDR3 DNA reads TGTGCCATCAGTGAGTCGGACGGATCAAGTGAGCAGTTCTTC. This codes for CAISESDGSSEQFF.

This clonotype turned up a few times. V usage is TRBV11-1 and J usage is TRBJ2-1, with D possibly TRBD1 on 6 matching bases. V was cut by 5 bases and J by 6 bases, with 17 bases left in between. The CDR3 covers 15 residues. CDR1 SGHAT and CDR2 FQDESV come from the germline V gene (reference sequence). The CDR3 here is CASSAGQTSRNEQFF. The CDR3 DNA reads TGTGCCAGCAGCGCAGGACAGACCTCCCGCAATGAGCAGTTCTTC.

The chain joins TRBV12-3 or TRBV12-4 to TRBJ2-3; 8 bases are shared with TRBD1. The CDR3 sequence is 13 residues long. After removal of 7 bases from V and 5 bases from J, the junction contained 5 bases not matched to a gene. The CDR3 DNA reads TGTGCCAGCACGCAGGGGGCAGTAGATACGCAGTATTTT. Translating it yields CASTQGAVDTQYF.

To note about this clonotype: A junction boundary mismatches the germline segment, possibly from a read error. The chain joins TRBV20-1 to TRBJ2-5, with a tentative D call TRBD1 (6 bases). The CDR3 runs to 10 residues. CDR1 and CDR2 from the germline V gene are DFQATT and SNEGSKA (reference sequence). CDR3: CSVRGETRYF. The CDR3 DNA follows: TGCAGTGTCAGGGGAGAGACCCGGTACTTC.

The V and J genes are TRBV4-1 and TRBJ1-1; TRBD1 is a possible D gene (5 bases). The V gene lost 0 bases and the J gene lost 1 base, with 9 bases spanning the gap. This CDR3 is 15 amino acids long. Germline V gene lookup returns CDR1 MGHRA and CDR2 YSYEKL. The CDR3 nucleotides read TGCGCCAGCAGCCAAGAAGGGGCGTGGAACACTGAAGCTTTCTTT. Its protein product is CASSQEGAWNTEAFF.